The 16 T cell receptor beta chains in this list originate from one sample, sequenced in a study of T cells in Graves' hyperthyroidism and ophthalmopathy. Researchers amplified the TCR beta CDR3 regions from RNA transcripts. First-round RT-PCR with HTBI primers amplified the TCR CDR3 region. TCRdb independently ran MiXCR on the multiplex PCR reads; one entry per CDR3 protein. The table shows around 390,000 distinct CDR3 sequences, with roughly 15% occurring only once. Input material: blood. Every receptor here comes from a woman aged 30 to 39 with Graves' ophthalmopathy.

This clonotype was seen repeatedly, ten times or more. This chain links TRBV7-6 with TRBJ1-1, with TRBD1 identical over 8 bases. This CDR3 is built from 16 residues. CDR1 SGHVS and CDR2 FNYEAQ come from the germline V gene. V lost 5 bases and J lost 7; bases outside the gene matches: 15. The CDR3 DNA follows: TGTGCCAGCAGCCCAATGACCGAGACAGGGGCCTATGAAGCTTTCTTT. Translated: CASSPMTETGAYEAFF. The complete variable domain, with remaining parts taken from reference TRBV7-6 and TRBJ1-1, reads GAGVSQSPRYKVTKRGQDVALRCDPISGHVSLYWYRQALGQGPEFLTYFNYEAQQDKSGLPNDRFSAERPEGSISTLTIQRTEQRDSAMYRCASSPMTETGAYEAFFGQGTRLTVV.

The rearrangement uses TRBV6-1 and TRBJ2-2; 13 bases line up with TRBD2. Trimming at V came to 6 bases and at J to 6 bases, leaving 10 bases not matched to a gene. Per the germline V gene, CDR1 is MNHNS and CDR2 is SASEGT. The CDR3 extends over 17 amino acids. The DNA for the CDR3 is TGTGCCAGCAGCCCGACTAGCGGGGGGCGGCGTCCCGGGGAGCTGTTTTTT. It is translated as CASSPTSGGRRPGELFF.

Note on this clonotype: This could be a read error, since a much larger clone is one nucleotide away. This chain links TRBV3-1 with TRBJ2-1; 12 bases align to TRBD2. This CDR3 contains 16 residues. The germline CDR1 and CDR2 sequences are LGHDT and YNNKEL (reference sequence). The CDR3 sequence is CASSHPTSGGYNGQFF. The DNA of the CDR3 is TGTGCCAGCAGCCACCCGACTAGCGGGGGATACAATGGGCAGTTCTTC.

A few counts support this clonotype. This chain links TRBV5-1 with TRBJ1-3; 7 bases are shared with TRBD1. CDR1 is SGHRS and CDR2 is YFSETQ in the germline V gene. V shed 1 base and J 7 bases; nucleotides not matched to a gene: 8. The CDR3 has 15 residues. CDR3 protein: CASSLSGTAGNTIYF. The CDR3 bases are TGCGCCAGCAGCTTGTCCGGGACAGCCGGCAACACCATATATTTT.

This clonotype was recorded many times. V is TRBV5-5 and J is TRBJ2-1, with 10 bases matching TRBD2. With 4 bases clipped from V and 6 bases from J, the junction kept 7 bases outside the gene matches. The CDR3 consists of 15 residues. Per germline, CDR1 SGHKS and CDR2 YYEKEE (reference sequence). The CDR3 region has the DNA TGTGCCAGCAGCGGACAAAGCGGGGGGGCCAATGAGCAGTTCTTC. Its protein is CASSGQSGGANEQFF.

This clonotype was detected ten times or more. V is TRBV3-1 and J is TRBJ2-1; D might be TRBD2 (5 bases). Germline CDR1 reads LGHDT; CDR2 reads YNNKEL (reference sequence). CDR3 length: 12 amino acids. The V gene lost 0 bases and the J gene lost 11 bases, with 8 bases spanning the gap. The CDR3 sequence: CASSQEDFKQFF. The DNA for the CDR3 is TGTGCCAGCAGCCAAGAGGACTTCAAGCAGTTCTTC.

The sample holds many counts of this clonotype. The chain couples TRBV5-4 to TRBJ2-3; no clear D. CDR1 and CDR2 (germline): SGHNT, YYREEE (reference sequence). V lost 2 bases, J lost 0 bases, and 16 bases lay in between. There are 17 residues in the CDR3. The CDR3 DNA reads TGTGCCAGCAGCTTCCTAATTCGACATCCGAGCACAGATACGCAGTATTTT. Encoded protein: CASSFLIRHPSTDTQYF.

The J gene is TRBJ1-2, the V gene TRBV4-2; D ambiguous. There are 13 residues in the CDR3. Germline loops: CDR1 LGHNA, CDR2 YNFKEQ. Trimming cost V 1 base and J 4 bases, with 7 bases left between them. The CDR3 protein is CASSQGGLYGYTF. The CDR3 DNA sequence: TGTGCCAGCAGCCAAGGGGGTCTCTATGGCTACACCTTC.

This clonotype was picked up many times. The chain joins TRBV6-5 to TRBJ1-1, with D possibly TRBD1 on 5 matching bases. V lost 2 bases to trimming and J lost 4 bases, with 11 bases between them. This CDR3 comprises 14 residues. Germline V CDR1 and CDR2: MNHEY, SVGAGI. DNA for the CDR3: TGTGCCAGCAGTTACGGGGGAGGCGCCACTGAAGCTTTCTTT. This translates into CASSYGGGATEAFF.

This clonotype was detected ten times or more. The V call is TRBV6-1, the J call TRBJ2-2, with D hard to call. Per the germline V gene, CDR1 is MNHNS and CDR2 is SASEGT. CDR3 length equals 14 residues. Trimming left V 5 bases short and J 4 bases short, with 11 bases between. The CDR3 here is CASSFRRLTGELFF. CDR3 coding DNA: TGTGCCAGCAGTTTTCGAAGACTCACCGGGGAGCTGTTTTTT.

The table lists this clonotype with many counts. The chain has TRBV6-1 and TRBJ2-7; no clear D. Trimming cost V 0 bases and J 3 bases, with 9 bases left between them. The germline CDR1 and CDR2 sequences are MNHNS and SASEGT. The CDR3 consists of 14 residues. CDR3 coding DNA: TGTGCCAGCAGTGAAGCGCACGGGCGCTACGAGCAGTACTTC. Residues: CASSEAHGRYEQYF.

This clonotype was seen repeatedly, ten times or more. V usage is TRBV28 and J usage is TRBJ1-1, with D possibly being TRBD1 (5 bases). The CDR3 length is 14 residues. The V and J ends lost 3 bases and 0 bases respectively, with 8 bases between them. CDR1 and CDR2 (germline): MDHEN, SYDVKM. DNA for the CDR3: TGTGCCAGCAGTTTTTTGGACATGAACACTGAAGCTTTCTTT. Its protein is CASSFLDMNTEAFF.

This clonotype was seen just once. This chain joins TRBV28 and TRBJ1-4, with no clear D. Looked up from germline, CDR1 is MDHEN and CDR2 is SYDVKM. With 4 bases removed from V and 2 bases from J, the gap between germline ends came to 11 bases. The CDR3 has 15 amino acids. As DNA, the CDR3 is TGTGCCAGCAGTTCGTCGCTGGGGACTAATGAAAAACTGTTTTTT. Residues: CASSSSLGTNEKLFF.

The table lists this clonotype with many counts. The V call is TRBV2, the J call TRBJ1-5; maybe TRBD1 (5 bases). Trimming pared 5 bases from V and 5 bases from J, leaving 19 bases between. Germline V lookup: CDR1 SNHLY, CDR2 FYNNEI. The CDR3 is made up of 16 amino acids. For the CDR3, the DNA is TGTGCCAGCAGTTTACAAGCTCCATGGGGGGATCAGCCCCAGCATTTT. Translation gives CASSLQAPWGDQPQHF.

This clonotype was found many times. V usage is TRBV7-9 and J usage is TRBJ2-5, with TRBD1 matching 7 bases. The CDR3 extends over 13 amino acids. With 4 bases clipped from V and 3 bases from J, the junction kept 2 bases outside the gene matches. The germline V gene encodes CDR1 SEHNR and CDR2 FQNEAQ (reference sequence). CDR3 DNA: TGTGCCAGCAGCTGGGGACAGAAAGAGACCCAGTACTTC. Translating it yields CASSWGQKETQYF.

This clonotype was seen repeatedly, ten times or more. The CDR3, as DNA: TGTGCCACATCCGGGGCAATCAATCAGCCCCAGCATTTT. Translated, it gives CATSGAINQPQHF. V and J are TRBV6-2 or TRBV6-3 and TRBJ1-5; D is possibly TRBD1 (5 bases). The CDR3 extends over 13 amino acids. Trimming removed 10 bases from V and 3 bases from J, with 13 bases in between. Looked up from germline, CDR1 is MNHEY and CDR2 is SVGEGT.